These T cell receptor beta chains were read from a single sample in a study of blood T cell repertoires in COVID-19. TCRdb's copy holds only in-frame clones and misses some; the assay was immunoSEQ multiplex PCR. The table shows a few hundred thousand clones, with around 83% occurring only once. Material for sequencing was PBMCs or T cells enriched from blood (not recorded which). The receptors come from a woman aged 45-60 years who had recovered from COVID-19. The CDR3 runs from the conserved cysteine through the conserved F or W. The order of the fields is CDR3 length, V gene, clone size, D gene, J gene, CDR3 DNA, CDR3 protein. A D gene is named only where the DNA matches it firmly. Not every row has a clone size; where given, it reads once, few, many or a size class.

>16|TRBV4-2|once|TRBD1|TRBJ2-1
TGTGCCAGCAGCCAAAACCTCCGACAGGGCCACAATGAGCAGTTCTTC
CASSQNLRQGHNEQFF
>16|TRBV4-3|-|-|TRBJ1-1
TGCGCCAGCAGCCAAGTCCCCGCAGGGATGAACACTGAAGCTTTCTTT
CASSQVPAGMNTEAFF
>14|TRBV5-1|-|TRBD1|TRBJ1-2
TGCGCCAGCAGCCTGGGACAGGCTTGGGATGGCTACACCTTC
CASSLGQAWDGYTF
>18|TRBV3-1/TRBV3-2|-|TRBD2|TRBJ2-1
TGTGCCAGCAGCCATCCACCCACCCTAGCGGGACCATTCAATGAGCAGTTCTTC
CASSHPPTLAGPFNEQFF
>15|TRBV6-2/TRBV6-3|-|-|TRBJ1-2
TGTGCCAGCAGTTACGGAGCCCGCGCCAGGGGAGGCTACACCTTC
CASSYGARARGGYTF
>16|TRBV19|few|TRBD1|TRBJ2-7
TGTGCCAGTAGTAATAGTGGGACAGGGGTCAGAAACGAGCAGTACTTC
CASSNSGTGVRNEQYF
>12|TRBV7-9|few|TRBD1|TRBJ1-3
TGTGCCAGCAGACGGGACAGCAACACCATATATTTT
CASRRDSNTIYF
>14|TRBV3-1/TRBV3-2|-|-|TRBJ1-5
TGTGCCAGCAGCCAAGCGTCAGGCAATCAGCCCCAGCATTTT
CASSQASGNQPQHF
>12|TRBV4-1|-|-|TRBJ2-1
TGCGCCAGCAGCCAAGTAGGAGCGGAGCAGTTCTTC
CASSQVGAEQFF
>13|TRBV5-4|-|TRBD1|TRBJ2-7
TGTGCCAGCAGCTTGGGACAGGGGGCCGAGCAGTACTTC
CASSLGQGAEQYF
>15|TRBV4-2|-|TRBD1|TRBJ2-7
TGTGCCAGCAGCCGAGGACAGGGGAGCTCCTACGAGCAGTACTTC
CASSRGQGSSYEQYF
>13|TRBV10-2|-|-|TRBJ1-5
TGCGCCAGCAGTTCCCAGGGCTCTCAGCCCCAGCATTTT
CASSSQGSQPQHF
>18|TRBV2|-|TRBD2|TRBJ2-1
TGTGCCAGCAGTGGAGGACTAGCGGGTTTGAGCTCCTACAATGAGCAGTTCTTC
CASSGGLAGLSSYNEQFF
>15|TRBV7-8|once|-|TRBJ1-1
TGTGCCAGCAGCCCCAGGGACTTTATGAACACTGAAGCTTTCTTT
CASSPRDFMNTEAFF
>15|TRBV7-9|-|-|TRBJ2-6
TGTGCCAGCAGCTTAGTGGGTAGCGGGGCCAACGTCCTGACTTTC
CASSLVGSGANVLTF
>15|TRBV27|once|TRBD1|TRBJ1-6
TGTGCCAGCAGGTACAGGACAGGGGGAAATTCACCCCTCCACTTT
CASRYRTGGNSPLHF
>14|TRBV19|-|-|TRBJ1-5
TGTGCCAGTAGCCTTAGCTTAGGCAATCAGCCCCAGCATTTT
CASSLSLGNQPQHF
>12|TRBV30|-|-|TRBJ2-3
TGTGCCTGGAGTGCCATCGGGGATACGCAGTATTTT
CAWSAIGDTQYF
>15|TRBV19|-|TRBD2|TRBJ2-3
TGTGCCAGTACCCGAGCGGGAGAAAGTGGAGATACGCAGTATTTT
CASTRAGESGDTQYF
>12|TRBV18|once|-|TRBJ2-1
TGTGCCAGCTCACCACAGGGAGAGGAGCAGTTCTTC
CASSPQGEEQFF
>19|TRBV4-3|-|TRBD2|TRBJ2-5
TGCGCCAGCAGCCAGTACAGCGGGGGGACGGTACCCGGCCAAGAGACCCAGTACTTC
CASSQYSGGTVPGQETQYF
>16|TRBV5-1|-|TRBD1|TRBJ1-1
TGCGCCAGCAGCTTGTGGGTTGGACAGGGGGCAACTGAAGCTTTCTTT
CASSLWVGQGATEAFF
>16|TRBV6-5|-|TRBD1|TRBJ1-2
TGTGCCAGCAGTTTCTGGGGGCCGGGACAGGGTAATGGCTACACCTTC
CASSFWGPGQGNGYTF
>13|TRBV6-5|-|-|TRBJ1-4
TGTGCCAGCACCTGGGACAACGTTGAAAAACTGTTTTTT
CASTWDNVEKLFF
>14|TRBV7-9|-|-|TRBJ1-5
TGTGCCAGCAGCTTTGGTGTAGGGGGTCAGCCCCAGCATTTT
CASSFGVGGQPQHF
>17|TRBV19|-|-|TRBJ1-4
TGTGCCAGTAGTATTAGCAGGGGACACCCAACTAATGAAAAACTGTTTTTT
CASSISRGHPTNEKLFF
>11|TRBV6-5|-|-|TRBJ2-1
TGTGCCAGCAGCTCCGGGACACAGCAGTTCTTC
CASSSGTQQFF
>21|TRBV5-1|few|-|TRBJ1-1
TGCGCCAGCAGCTTGGGGAGACTTGGCCCCGGATTCAGCCGGATGAACACTGAAGCTTTCTTT
CASSLGRLGPGFSRMNTEAFF
>13|TRBV30|-|TRBD1|TRBJ1-6
TGTGCCTGGGGGGGACAGGGGGAATCACCCCTCCACTTT
CAWGGQGESPLHF
>12|TRBV7-2|-|-|TRBJ1-2
TGTGCCAGCAGCTTATCAGGGCATGGCTACACCTTC
CASSLSGHGYTF
>15|TRBV7-2|-|TRBD2|TRBJ2-3
TGTGCCAGCAGCTTAGCAGCGGGGGGGCCTGATACGCAGTATTTT
CASSLAAGGPDTQYF
>16|TRBV6-5|-|TRBD2|TRBJ2-3
TGTGCCAGCAGTTACTACGGGGGAGGGCCGTCAGATACGCAGTATTTT
CASSYYGGGPSDTQYF
>14|TRBV5-1|-|-|TRBJ1-4
TGCGCCAGCAGCTTGGGCGGGGGGGATGAAAAACTGTTTTTT
CASSLGGGDEKLFF
>14|TRBV7-9|-|-|TRBJ1-3
TGTGCCAGCAGCCGGACTCTCCAGGGAAACACCATATATTTT
CASSRTLQGNTIYF
>15|TRBV4-1|-|-|TRBJ1-4
TGCGCCAGCAGCCAAGGGGGGGGCGTTAATGAAAAACTGTTTTTT
CASSQGGGVNEKLFF
>17|TRBV27|-|-|TRBJ1-1
TGTGCCAGCACCCCGGGGGGTGGGGCAGGGAGGGCCACTGAAGCTTTCTTT
CASTPGGGAGRATEAFF
>14|TRBV11-3|-|TRBD1|TRBJ1-1
TGTGCCAGCAGCTTACCAGGGGGCTTTACTGAAGCTTTCTTT
CASSLPGGFTEAFF
>14|TRBV27|-|TRBD1|TRBJ1-2
TGTGCCAGCAGTTCCCCTCGGACAGGGTATGGCTACACCTTC
CASSSPRTGYGYTF
>10|TRBV6-5|-|-|TRBJ2-5
TGTGCCACCTGGCGGGAGACCCAGTACTTC
CATWRETQYF
>13|TRBV4-2|-|-|TRBJ2-7
TGTGCCAGCAGCCAAACCGACAACTACGAGCAGTACTTC
CASSQTDNYEQYF
>20|TRBV9|-|TRBD2|TRBJ2-3
TGTGCCAGCAGCTCCCCTGGGTGGACTAGCGGATTATCTAGCACAGATACGCAGTATTTT
CASSSPGWTSGLSSTDTQYF
>16|TRBV15|few|TRBD1|TRBJ1-2
TGTGCCACCAGCAGAGATGCCTCTGGGACAGCCCGCCGCTACACCTTC
CATSRDASGTARRYTF
>17|TRBV3-1/TRBV3-2|-|TRBD2|TRBJ2-2
TGTGCCAGCAGCCAATTGTACAGGACTAGCAACACCGGGGAGCTGTTTTTT
CASSQLYRTSNTGELFF
>15|TRBV6-2/TRBV6-3|-|-|TRBJ2-7
TGTGCCAGCAGTTACTCTAGATACCCGTCCTACGAGCAGTACTTC
CASSYSRYPSYEQYF
>12|TRBV5-4|-|-|TRBJ2-7
TGTGCCAGCAGCTCACAGGGCTACGAGCAGTACTTC
CASSSQGYEQYF
>16|TRBV5-1|-|TRBD2|TRBJ2-1
TGCGCCAGCAGCCTCATAGCGGGAGGCGGCTACAATGAGCAGTTCTTC
CASSLIAGGGYNEQFF
>13|TRBV12-5|few|-|TRBJ1-1
TGTGCTAGTGGTAACCACATGGGGAGTCGGGCTTTCTTT
CASGNHMGSRAFF
>13|TRBV7-2|-|TRBD1|TRBJ1-2
TGTGCCAGCAGCTTAACACAGGGGAGAGGCTACACCTTC
CASSLTQGRGYTF
>19|TRBV14|-|TRBD1|TRBJ2-7
TGTGCCAGCAGCCAAAAAACCGGGACAGGGCCTCCTTGGGTTTACGAGCAGTACTTC
CASSQKTGTGPPWVYEQYF
>15|TRBV27|-|TRBD1|TRBJ2-5
TGTGCCAGCAGTCCCCGGACAGGGGGCTGGGAGACCCAGTACTTC
CASSPRTGGWETQYF